Following are 15 T cell receptor beta chains from one sample sequenced in a study of cytomegalovirus exposure and HLA in healthy donors. PCR involved 60 Vbeta and 13 Jbeta primers. Assay used: immunoSEQ multiplex PCR; TCRdb lists only in-frame clones, some missing. The sample includes 150,000 to 200,000 clones, roughly 78% of them seen just once. Specimen: PBMCs. The receptors here all came from a woman between 45 and 65 years old in good health and CMV-seropositive.

The gene calls are TRBV5-5 and TRBJ2-5, with 8 bases fitting TRBD1. The CDR3 runs 14 residues. Unmatched junction bases numbered 5, after V lost 5 bases and J lost 2 bases. Germline assignment: CDR1 SGHKS and CDR2 YYEKEE (reference sequence). Written as DNA, the CDR3 is TGTGCCAGCAGTCCGGGACAGGTTCAAGAGACCCAGTACTTC. It is translated as CASSPGQVQETQYF.

The chain carries TRBV11-2 and TRBJ2-2; D not certain. The germline gives CDR1 SGHAT, CDR2 FQNNGV. This CDR3 is 12 amino acids long. V lost 4 bases and J 6 bases, leaving 6 bases between the germline ends. The CDR3 is CASSSNSGELFF. CDR3 bases: TGTGCCAGCAGCTCAAATTCCGGGGAGCTGTTTTTT.

The CDR3 here is CASRHIAGPYNEQFF. The CDR3 DNA follows: TGTGCCAGTAGACACATAGCGGGGCCCTACAATGAGCAGTTCTTC. This chain connects TRBV19 to TRBJ2-1; TRBD2 matches at 8 bases. Germline trimming cut 6 bases from V and 2 bases from J; bases unmatched to any gene: 6. This CDR3 is 15 amino acids long. The germline CDR1 and CDR2 sequences are LNHDA and SQIVND (reference sequence). The complete variable domain, with remaining parts taken from reference TRBV19 and TRBJ2-1, reads DGGITQSPKYLFRKEGQNVTLSCEQNLNHDAMYWYRQDPGQGLRLIYYSQIVNDFQKGDIAEGYSVSREKKESFPLTVTSAQKNPTAFYLCASRHIAGPYNEQFFGPGTRLTVL.

The chain has TRBV7-2 and TRBJ1-4; D is unresolved. The CDR3 length is 14 residues. V shed 5 bases and J shed 0 bases, with 7 bases lying between them. Germline V CDR1 and CDR2: SGHTA, FQGNSA. CDR3 coding DNA: TGTGCCAGCAGCCTTACAACAACTAATGAAAAACTGTTTTTT. Its protein is CASSLTTTNEKLFF.

The chain recombines TRBV18 with TRBJ1-2, with a tentative D call TRBD1 (5 bases). Trimming pared 6 bases from V and 7 bases from J, leaving 18 bases between. This CDR3 region has 14 residues. Germline-derived CDR1 and CDR2 are KGHSH and LQKENI. The CDR3 sequence is CASSPDQGSAGYTF. CDR3 bases: TGTGCCAGCTCCCCCGATCAGGGTTCGGCTGGCTACACCTTC.

This clone has only one observation. The chain employs TRBV18 and TRBJ1-3, with D tentatively TRBD1 (5 bases). CDR3 length: 17 residues. V was clipped by 3 bases and J by 0 bases, with 15 bases between them. Germline V gene data show CDR1 as KGHSH and CDR2 as LQKENI. The CDR3 coding sequence is TGTGCCAGCTCACCCGTCCTGGGGGGAAGCTCTGGAAACACCATATATTTT. Its translation is CASSPVLGGSSGNTIYF.

There are a few counts of this clone. The rearrangement links TRBV5-8 to TRBJ1-5; D remains unclear. Trimming removed 1 base from V and 8 bases from J, with 10 bases in between. The CDR3 is 13 amino acids. Germline V gene data show CDR1 as SGHTS and CDR2 as YDEGEE. CDR3 amino acids: CASSLSEGKPQHF. For the CDR3, the DNA is TGTGCCAGCAGCTTGTCGGAGGGTAAGCCCCAGCATTTT.

This chain joins TRBV2 and TRBJ1-6; D not certain. V was cut by 7 bases and J by 0 bases, with 7 bases left in between. In germline, CDR1 is SNHLY, CDR2 FYNNEI. CDR3 length equals 14 residues. The CDR3 sequence: CASKASSYNSPLHF. The CDR3 DNA follows: TGTGCCAGCAAAGCGAGCTCCTATAATTCACCCCTCCACTTT.

This clone has just a few counts. V gene TRBV5-1 combines with J gene TRBJ2-4, with 7 bases matching TRBD1. The CDR3 runs to 15 residues. The trim removed 0 bases at V and 8 bases at J, leaving 8 bases unmatched. CDR1 is SGHRS and CDR2 is YFSETQ in the germline V gene. CDR3 protein: CASSLGGQSADIQYF. Written as DNA, the CDR3 is TGCGCCAGCAGCTTGGGGGGACAGTCTGCGGACATTCAGTACTTC.

This clone was recorded once. The chain employs TRBV10-3 and TRBJ2-3, with TRBD2 matching over 13 bases. V gave up 6 bases and J gave up 4 bases; unmatched junction bases: 10. Germline assignment: CDR1 ENHRY and CDR2 SYGVKD. The CDR3 consists of 17 residues. The CDR3 protein is CAIRPGLAGVGADTQYF. The CDR3 DNA follows: TGTGCCATCAGGCCCGGACTAGCGGGAGTCGGGGCAGATACGCAGTATTTT.

This clone has just one count. The chain links TRBV19 to TRBJ2-1, with 12 bases identical to TRBD1. The CDR3 spans 16 residues. The germline CDR1 and CDR2 sequences are LNHDA and SQIVND (reference sequence). V shed 2 bases, J shed 6 bases, and the junction held 5 bases outside the gene matches. This chain's CDR3 is CASSIWDRGLVNEQFF. The DNA of the CDR3 is TGTGCCAGTAGTATATGGGACAGGGGGCTGGTCAATGAGCAGTTCTTC.

This clone has only a few counts. The chain has TRBV5-8 and TRBJ2-7, with 10 bases identical to TRBD1. After removal of 2 bases from V and 4 bases from J, the junction contained 6 bases not matched to a gene. The CDR3 is 15 residues long. Germline CDR1 SGHTS, CDR2 YDEGEE. CDR3 bases: TGTGCCAGCAGCTTCACGGGGACAGGGGATTACGAGCAGTACTTC. This encodes CASSFTGTGDYEQYF.

The chain uses TRBV6-1 and TRBJ1-2, with D possibly TRBD1 on 5 matching bases. The CDR3 runs to 15 residues. V was shortened by 4 bases and J by 8 bases, with 20 bases between the two germline ends. The germline gives CDR1 MNHNS, CDR2 SASEGT. The CDR3: CASSVDWQGNGGYTF. CDR3 DNA sequence: TGTGCCAGCAGTGTCGATTGGCAGGGAAACGGGGGCTACACCTTC.

The chain's CDR3 is CASSVDRNTGELFF. CDR3 nucleotides: TGTGCCAGCAGCGTGGACAGGAACACCGGGGAGCTGTTTTTT. The rearrangement links TRBV7-9 to TRBJ2-2, with a tentative D call TRBD1 (6 bases). Trimming took 5 bases from V and 1 from J, leaving 8 bases between them. Germline V CDR1 and CDR2: SEHNR, FQNEAQ (reference sequence). The CDR3 is made up of 14 amino acids.

The rearrangement joins TRBV5-6 to TRBJ2-3, with D perhaps TRBD1 (6 bases). Germline V gene lookup returns CDR1 SGHDT and CDR2 YYEEEE. V was trimmed by 3 bases and J by 5 bases, leaving 13 bases between them. The CDR3 is 14 residues long. CDR3 sequence (DNA): TGTGCCAGCAGCTACCGGATGGGACAAGATACGCAGTATTTT. Encoded protein: CASSYRMGQDTQYF.